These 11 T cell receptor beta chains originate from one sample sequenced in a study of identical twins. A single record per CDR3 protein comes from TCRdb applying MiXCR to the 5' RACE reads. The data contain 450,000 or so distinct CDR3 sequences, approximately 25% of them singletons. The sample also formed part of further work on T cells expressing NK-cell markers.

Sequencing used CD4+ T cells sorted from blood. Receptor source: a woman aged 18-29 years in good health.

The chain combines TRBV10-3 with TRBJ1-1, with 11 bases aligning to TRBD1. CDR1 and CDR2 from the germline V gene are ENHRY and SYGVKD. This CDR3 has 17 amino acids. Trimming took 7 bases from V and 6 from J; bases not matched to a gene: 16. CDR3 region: CAITSDIFPGQGAEAFF. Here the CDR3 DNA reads TGTGCCATCACCTCTGACATTTTCCCGGGACAGGGGGCTGAAGCTTTCTTT.

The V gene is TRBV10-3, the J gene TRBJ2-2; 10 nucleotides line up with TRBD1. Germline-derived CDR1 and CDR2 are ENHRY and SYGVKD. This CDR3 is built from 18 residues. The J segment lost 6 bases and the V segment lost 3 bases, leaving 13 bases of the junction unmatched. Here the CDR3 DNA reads TGTGCCATCAGTGACCACGACGAGGGACAGGGGATCCCCGGGGAGCTGTTTTTT. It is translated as CAISDHDEGQGIPGELFF.

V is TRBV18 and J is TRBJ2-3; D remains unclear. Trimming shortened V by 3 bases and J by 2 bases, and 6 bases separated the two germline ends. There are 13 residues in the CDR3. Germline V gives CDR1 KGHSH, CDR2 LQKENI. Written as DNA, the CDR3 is TGTGCCAGCTCACCCGGAAACACAGATACGCAGTATTTT. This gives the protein CASSPGNTDTQYF.

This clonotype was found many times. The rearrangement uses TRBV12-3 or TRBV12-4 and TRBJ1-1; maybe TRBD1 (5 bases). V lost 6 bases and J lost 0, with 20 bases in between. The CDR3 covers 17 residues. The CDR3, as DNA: TGTGCCAGCAGGAGGGGTTGGAGGGGCGCAGTGAACACTGAAGCTTTCTTT. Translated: CASRRGWRGAVNTEAFF.

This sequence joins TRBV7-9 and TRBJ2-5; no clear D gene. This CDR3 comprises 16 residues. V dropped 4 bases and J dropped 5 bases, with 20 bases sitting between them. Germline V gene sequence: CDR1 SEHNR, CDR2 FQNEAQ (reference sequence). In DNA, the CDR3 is TGTGCCAGCAGCTCGATCCCCGGGCCAGTTGACGAGACCCAGTACTTC. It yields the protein CASSSIPGPVDETQYF.

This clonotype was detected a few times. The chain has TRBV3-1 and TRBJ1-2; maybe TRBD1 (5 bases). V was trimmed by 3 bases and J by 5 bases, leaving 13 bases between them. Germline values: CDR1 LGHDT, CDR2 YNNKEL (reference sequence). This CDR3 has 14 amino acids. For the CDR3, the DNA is TGTGCCAGCAGCCAGATACAGGCGGCGTATGGCTACACCTTC. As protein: CASSQIQAAYGYTF.

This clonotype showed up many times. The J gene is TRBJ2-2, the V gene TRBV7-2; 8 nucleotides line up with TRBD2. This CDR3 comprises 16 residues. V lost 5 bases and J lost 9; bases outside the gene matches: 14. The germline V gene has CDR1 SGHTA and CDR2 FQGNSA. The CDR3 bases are TGTGCCAGCAGCCAACCCGGGACTAGTTCTCACCGGGAGCTGTTTTTT. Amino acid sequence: CASSQPGTSSHRELFF.

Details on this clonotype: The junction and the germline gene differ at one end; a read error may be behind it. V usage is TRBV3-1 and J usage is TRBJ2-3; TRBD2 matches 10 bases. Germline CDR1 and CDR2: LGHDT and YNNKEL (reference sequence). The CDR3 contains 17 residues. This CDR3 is CVSSQAGGHSSTDTQYF. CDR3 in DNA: TGTGTCAGCAGCCAAGCGGGGGGGCATTCTAGCACAGATACGCAGTATTTT.

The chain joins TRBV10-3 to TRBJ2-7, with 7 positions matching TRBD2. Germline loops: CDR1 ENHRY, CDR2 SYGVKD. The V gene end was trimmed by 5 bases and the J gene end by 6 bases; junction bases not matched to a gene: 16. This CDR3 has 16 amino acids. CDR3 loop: CAISTDRGGSRAEQYF. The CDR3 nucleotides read TGTGCCATCAGTACCGACCGCGGGGGATCAAGGGCCGAGCAGTACTTC.

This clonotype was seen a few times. CDR3 loop: CASSLGLPTSGSYEQFF. DNA for the CDR3: TGTGCCAGCAGCTTAGGACTCCCCACTAGCGGGAGCTATGAGCAGTTCTTC. The rearrangement links TRBV7-9 to TRBJ2-1; TRBD2 matches at 11 bases. V lost 1 base and J lost 8; bases outside the gene matches: 10. The CDR3 extends over 17 amino acids. In germline, CDR1 is SEHNR, CDR2 FQNEAQ (reference sequence).

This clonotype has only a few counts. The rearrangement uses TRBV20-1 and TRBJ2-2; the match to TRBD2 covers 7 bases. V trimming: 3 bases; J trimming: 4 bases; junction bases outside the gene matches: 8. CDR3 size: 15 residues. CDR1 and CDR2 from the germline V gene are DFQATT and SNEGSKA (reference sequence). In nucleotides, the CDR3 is TGCAGTGCTAGCCCGCTTTCTAGCGGCACCGGGGAGCTGTTTTTT. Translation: CSASPLSSGTGELFF.